These 11 T cell receptor beta chains were sequenced from one sample in a study of vaccination and CD4 T cells after COVID-19. Sequencing of DNA taken from cultured CD4+ T cells relied on the Oncomine TCR Beta short-read assay. TCRdb redid the calling of the PCR reads with MiXCR, one entry per CDR3 protein. The sample lists 10,000 or so distinct CDR3 sequences, 45% to 60% seen once, with around 7.6% in the top ten. Treatment noted: roughly 10-day PBMC culture with coronavirus spike peptide pools or control peptides (ViraFEST assay). Their antigens are not known. The sequencing input was CD4+ T cells from blood, cultured in vitro. These receptors were obtained from a human donor who had recovered from COVID-19.

This clonotype has just a few counts. The rearrangement uses TRBV11-2 and TRBJ2-2; 8 positions match TRBD2. Germline V gives CDR1 SGHAT, CDR2 FQNNGV. This CDR3 comprises 16 residues. The V gene end was trimmed by 5 bases and the J gene end by 6 bases; junction bases not matched to a gene: 11. CDR3 in amino acids: CASSPTGRALAGELFF. The DNA of the CDR3 is TGTGCCAGCAGCCCTACCGGGAGGGCCCTTGCCGGGGAGCTGTTTTTT.

For the CDR3, the DNA is TGTGCCAGCAGCCTGGGAGGGGGCGCCTTCTACAATGAGCAGTTCTTC. Translation gives CASSLGGGAFYNEQFF. The rearrangement joins TRBV25-1 to TRBJ2-1; TRBD1 or TRBD2 may be the D gene (7 bases each). CDR1 MGHDK and CDR2 SYGVNS come from the germline V gene. CDR3 length: 16 amino acids. Between the trimmed V and J ends, which lost 6 bases and 3 bases, there was a span of 18 bases.

The chain carries TRBV20-1 and TRBJ1-6; weak D call: TRBD1 (6 bases). Germline V gene sequence: CDR1 DFQATT, CDR2 SNEGSKA (reference sequence). V was shortened by 5 bases and J by 8 bases, with 19 bases between the two germline ends. The CDR3 loop spans 15 amino acids. CDR3: CSASREGGSDSPLHF. The CDR3 DNA is TGCAGTGCTTCTAGGGAGGGGGGCTCGGATTCACCCCTCCACTTT.

The gene calls are TRBV24-1 and TRBJ1-2; the match to TRBD1 covers 10 bases. Looked up from germline, CDR1 is KGHDR and CDR2 is SFDVKD. V was clipped by 3 bases and J by 1 base; unmatched bases: 1. The CDR3 is made up of 15 amino acids. CDR3 sequence reads: CATSDRTGGNYGYTF. As DNA, the CDR3 is TGTGCCACCAGTGATAGGACAGGGGGTAACTATGGCTACACCTTC.

The V call is TRBV12-3 or TRBV12-4, the J call TRBJ1-3; possibly TRBD1 for D (5 bases). V was shortened by 5 bases and J by 3 bases, with 17 bases between the two germline ends. The CDR3 runs 16 residues. This CDR3 reads CASSPKSRGGGNTIYF. The CDR3 DNA reads as TGTGCCAGCAGTCCAAAGTCTAGGGGAGGTGGAAACACCATATATTTT.

This chain connects TRBV7-7 to TRBJ2-2; 11 bases line up with TRBD1. Germline CDR1 and CDR2: SSHAT and FNYEAQ (reference sequence). The CDR3 is made up of 17 amino acids. Germline trimming cut 4 bases from V and 3 bases from J; bases unmatched to any gene: 7. DNA for the CDR3: TGTGCCAGCAGCTCTGGACAGGGGGCCGGCTACACCGGGGAGCTGTTTTTT. It specifies CASSSGQGAGYTGELFF.

This clonotype is labeled medium-sized (0.01 to 0.1%). The chain couples TRBV27 to TRBJ2-1, with D unclear. Germline CDR1 reads MNHEY; CDR2 reads SMNVEV (reference sequence). Trimming removed 6 bases from V and 0 bases from J, with 6 bases in between. This CDR3 region has 13 residues. The CDR3 reads CASSTSSYNEQFF. In DNA, the CDR3 is TGTGCCAGCAGCACCAGCTCCTACAATGAGCAGTTCTTC.

This chain links TRBV20-1 with TRBJ2-3; 12 bases agree with TRBD1. Germline V CDR1 and CDR2: DFQATT, SNEGSKA (reference sequence). The CDR3 has 16 residues. V gave up 3 bases and J gave up 5 bases; unmatched junction bases: 9. CDR3 region: CSARASGQGAVDTQYF. CDR3 DNA: TGCAGTGCTAGGGCCTCGGGACAGGGGGCCGTAGATACGCAGTATTTT.

V and J are TRBV6-1 and TRBJ2-7; a weak D match, TRBD1 (6 bases). CDR1 MNHNS and CDR2 SASEGT come from the germline V gene. CDR3 length: 13 residues. As DNA, the CDR3 is TGTGAAATCCCGGGACACTACTCCTACGAGCAGTACTTC. It encodes CEIPGHYSYEQYF.

In this sample, this clonotype is medium-sized. The CDR3 loop is CASSQQGGYNSPLHF. CDR3 nucleotide sequence: TGCGCCAGCAGCCAACAGGGAGGTTATAATTCACCCCTCCACTTT. The V and J genes are TRBV4-3 and TRBJ1-6; D is perhaps TRBD1 (5 bases). The length of the CDR3 is 15 residues. The germline V gene encodes CDR1 LGHNA and CDR2 YSLEER. Trimming shortened V by 2 bases and J by 4 bases, and 9 bases separated the two germline ends.

This clonotype appeared once. The chain uses TRBV20-1 and TRBJ2-1, with 8 nucleotides matching TRBD1. CDR1 is DFQATT, CDR2 SNEGSKA, per germline (reference sequence). The CDR3 contains 16 residues. V shed 3 bases, J shed 5 bases, and the junction held 12 bases outside the gene matches. CDR3 protein: CSAREPGQGPHNEQFF. CDR3 coding DNA: TGCAGTGCTAGGGAACCAGGACAGGGTCCCCACAATGAGCAGTTCTTC.